This TCR beta chain was retrieved from a study of T cell repertoires in cytomegalovirus infection. Study summary: Matching HLA type, along with CMV infection, was indicated by public TCR beta signatures. Findings and limits, study-wide: It was HLA-C-restricted CMV-specific TCR beta clonotypes that dominated the response ex vivo. Identification of carriers of CMV plus the relevant HLA was achieved through cumulative public TCR beta family frequency.

Note on this clonotype: Its antigen remains unknown.

This CDR3 is built from 16 residues. Germline lookup yields CDR1 MNHEY and CDR2 SVGEGT. The V gene end was trimmed by 5 bases and the J gene end by 2 bases; junction bases not matched to a gene: 9. TCRdb redid the calling of the reads with MiXCR, one entry per CDR3 protein. The table has about 530,000 distinct CDR3 sequences, about 25% seen once; the top ten hold less than 15%. The receptor was derived from a human donor in good health (CMV status not recorded). Some clones in this sample may be carry-over from other donors' samples. The rearrangement joins TRBV6-2 or TRBV6-3 to TRBJ2-1; the match to TRBD2 covers 7 bases. The sample comprised PBMCs. This CDR3 reads CASSPSTGGPYNEQFF. The CDR3 DNA follows: TGTGCCAGCAGTCCTTCGACGGGAGGCCCCTACAATGAGCAGTTCTTC.